Listed here are 3 T cell receptor beta chains from one sample, sequenced in a study of cytomegalovirus exposure and HLA in healthy donors. Assay: immunoSEQ multiplex PCR; the TCRdb copy retains only in-frame clones and omits some. Among about 220,000 clones listed, around four fifths were seen once. Sequencing used PBMCs. Source of these receptors: a woman between 25 and 40 years old in good health and CMV-seropositive.

V gene TRBV7-8 combines with J gene TRBJ2-7, with D perhaps TRBD2 (6 bases). Germline V gene data show CDR1 as SGHVS and CDR2 as FQNEAQ. V gave up 1 base and J gave up 3 bases, with 16 bases separating them. The CDR3 contains 16 residues. CDR3 in amino acids: CASSLGGGDLIYEQYF. As DNA, the CDR3 is TGTGCCAGCAGCTTAGGTGGCGGGGACTTGATCTACGAGCAGTACTTC.

The J gene is TRBJ1-3, the V gene TRBV6-1; D remains ambiguous. Germline V gene data show CDR1 as MNHNS and CDR2 as SASEGT. This CDR3 comprises 13 residues. The germline V and J ends were trimmed by 3 bases and 4 bases, with 7 bases remaining between them. The CDR3 here is CASSEGRGNTIYF. For the CDR3, the DNA is TGTGCCAGCAGTGAGGGCAGGGGAAACACCATATATTTT.

The chain has TRBV19 and TRBJ1-5; D may be TRBD1 (6 bases). The CDR3 has 16 residues. Germline V gene data show CDR1 as LNHDA and CDR2 as SQIVND (reference sequence). Trimming removed 3 bases at V and 1 base at J, with 13 bases between. Here the CDR3 reads CASSIFGDTSNQPQHF. The CDR3 DNA follows: TGTGCCAGTAGTATTTTCGGGGACACAAGCAATCAGCCCCAGCATTTT.